This T cell receptor beta chain was retrieved from a study of T cells after yellow fever vaccination (dated by TCRdb to about 2019). With respect to the entire study: The SMART-Seq v4 Ultra Low Input RNA kit was used to prepare libraries from fractions with low cell numbers. Two healthy male donors, one aged 18 to 30 and one aged 30 to 40 years, were included in the cohort. To track T-cell clones before and after primary and booster YFV17D yellow fever vaccination, bulk TCR alpha and beta repertoires were sequenced longitudinally. Blood samples were taken at several timepoints before and after primary and secondary immunization, and bulk PBMC replicates and cell subsets were isolated. Findings and caveats that apply to the study as a whole: Only two donors were included in the study, so the extent to which the findings can be generalized is limited. Most clones expanded after primary vaccination were re-detected after the booster (approximately 96% of CD4 and approximately 88% of CD8), suggesting broad memory maintenance. Computational filtering was required because FACS-sorted repertoires could contain abundant contaminating clonotypes from the bulk population. A small fraction of clonotypes showed up in both the CD4 and CD8 compartments, probably as a result of convergent recombination. Compared with the primary T-cell response, the secondary T-cell response was faster but weaker, reaching its peak on day 5 rather than on day 15.

The meaning of the sample's treatment or condition label: live attenuated yellow fever vaccine strain. At each blood-draw timepoint, two biological replicates of bulk PBMCs were obtained. A standard Ficoll-Paque protocol was used to isolate PBMCs from peripheral blood. TriZol was used to extract RNA from bulk PBMCs, CD4 and CD8 fractions, and dextramer-positive and dextramer-negative fractions. This clonotype showed up many times. No cognate antigen has been identified for it. Qualities for individual bases were not recorded, and no much larger clone is one base off. TCR cDNA was synthesized by 5'RACE template switching, through which a universal primer site and unique molecular identifiers were introduced. Priming of cDNA synthesis was performed from both the TCR alpha and TCR beta constant segments. Two PCR steps were used to amplify libraries, with sample barcodes and sequencing adapters being added in the second step. Sequencing of the libraries was done on either Illumina HiSeq 2500 (2x100 bp) or NovaSeq (2x150 bp). On the authors' methods: Demultiplexing of reads and collapsing into UMI consensus sequences were performed with MIGEC, and V(D)J alignment was carried out with MiXCR. Vaccine-responding clonotypes were defined with edgeR using replicate PBMC samples, requiring FDR below 0.01 and a log2 fold change above 5 up to day 15. CD4 or CD8 identity was assigned to each bulk clonotype according to whether the clonotype was present at higher abundance in the sequenced CD4 repertoire or the sequenced CD8 repertoire. TCRdb cleaned the public reads at Q25 with fastp, built clones with MiXCR and kept in-frame beta chains. A single entry per CDR3 protein holds the most common genes and DNA from its merged rows. In this record, the V and J calls reflect TCRdb's handling and not the investigators' own analysis. The sample yields about 370,000 distinct CDR3 sequences; 11% were counted once. The ten largest make up 18% of the sample.

Reading from cysteine to phenylalanine, the CDR3 counts 12 amino acids. Only the CDR3 region is kept as DNA, spanning 36 bases read in frame from base 1. The CDR1 and CDR2 encoded by the germline V gene are MNHEY and SVGAGI. Germline trimming: 6 bases from V, 7 bases from J; junction bases outside gene matches: 2. This specimen consisted of PBMCs, obtained on the day of the first yellow fever vaccination. The receptor chain draws on TRBV6-5 and TRBJ2-1; 8 of the junction bases match TRBD1. This TCR was sampled from a man younger than 35 who received the YFV17D yellow fever vaccine. The CDR3: CASSGQGNEQFF. The nucleotides read TGTGCCAGCAGCGGACAGGGAAATGAGCAGTTCTTC.